This T cell receptor beta chain was sequenced for a study of OX40 agonist ivuxolimab in advanced cancers. The wider study: While on treatment, patients had intravenous ivuxolimab at 0.01 to 10 mg/kg every 2 weeks. Participants, roughly 81% male, averaged roughly 60 years of age, ranging from about 23 to 90. Study-wide results and limits: Both blood CD4+ and CD8+ T cells showed clonal growth by week 6 at 0.1 to 3.0 mg/kg. On average, CD8+ T cells showed a greater number of expanded clones than CD4+.

Note on this clone: Its antigen is as yet unknown.

The V and J ends lost 2 bases and 0 bases respectively, with 7 bases between them. Germline CDR1 is KGHSY and CDR2 is FQNENV. CDR3 size: 14 residues. Measured with immunoSEQ multiplex PCR; TCRdb has only the in-frame clones, and not every one. The sample comprises about 30,000 clones, roughly 83% of which are singletons, and approximately 26% rests with the top ten. Here the sequenced sample was CD4+ or CD8+ T cells sorted from blood, taken in a trial of the OX40 agonist ivuxolimab. The rearrangement links TRBV16 to TRBJ1-2; D uncertain. This clonotype was obtained from an adult with an advanced solid tumor such as melanoma, head and neck, liver or kidney cancer. The CDR3 region has the DNA TGTGCCAGCAGCCAAGACGACTCTAACTATGGCTACACCTTC. Protein: CASSQDDSNYGYTF.